Below are 29 T cell receptor beta chains sequenced from a single sample in a study of Graves' ophthalmopathy and Graves' hyperthyroidism. Investigators amplified TCR beta CDR3 regions from RNA transcripts. HTBI primers were used in a first-round RT-PCR, which preceded a second-round multiplex PCR. TCRdb processed the multiplex PCR reads anew with MiXCR; each CDR3 protein has one entry. Among roughly 600,000 distinct CDR3 sequences listed, less than 40% were seen once. Material: peripheral blood or thyroid tissue (not recorded which). The origin of the receptors is an adult man with Graves' hyperthyroidism.

This clonotype was recorded a few times. V is TRBV6-5 and J is TRBJ2-2, with D possibly being TRBD1 (8 bases). This CDR3 is 14 amino acids long. The germline V gene has CDR1 MNHEY and CDR2 SVGAGI. The ends were cut back, 5 bases at V and 8 bases at J, with 15 bases in the middle. This CDR3 is CASSTGGAGGELFF. CDR3 nucleotides: TGTGCCAGCAGTACAGGGGGGGCAGGGGGGGAGCTGTTTTTT.

The sample holds many counts of this clonotype. This CDR3 reads CASSERENEKLFF. The CDR3 DNA reads as TGTGCCAGTAGTGAGAGGGAGAATGAAAAACTGTTTTTT. This chain uses TRBV19 with TRBJ1-4; no definite D call. This CDR3 comprises 13 residues. V lost 5 bases and J lost 5, with 9 bases in between. From germline, CDR1 is LNHDA and CDR2 SQIVND (reference sequence).

This clonotype has a handful of counts. The chain couples TRBV24-1 to TRBJ2-3, with D possibly being TRBD2 (5 bases). This CDR3 comprises 14 residues. Trimming pared 9 bases from V and 6 bases from J, leaving 18 bases between. Germline V gene lookup returns CDR1 KGHDR and CDR2 SFDVKD. The DNA of the CDR3 is TGTGCCACCGCGCCTTCGGGAAGGGAGGATACGCAGTATTTT. This sequence encodes CATAPSGREDTQYF.

A word on this clonotype: One base away lies a much larger clone, so this may be a sequencing read error. The chain links TRBV2 to TRBJ1-3; D is unresolved. Germline V gene data show CDR1 as SNHLY and CDR2 as FYNNEI. V lost 8 bases and J 2 bases, leaving 7 bases between the germline ends. This CDR3 has 12 residues. The CDR3 nucleotides read TGTGCCAGCGGCGACGCTGGAAACACCATATATTTT. Residues: CASGDAGNTIYF. Looking up the rest from reference TRBV2 and TRBJ1-3 gives the full variable domain: EPEVTQTPSHQVTQMGQEVILRCVPISNHLYFYWYRQILGQKVEFLVSFYNNEISEKSEIFDDQFSVERPDGSNFTLKIRSTKLEDSAMYFCASGDAGNTIYFGEGSWLTVV.

This clonotype was recorded many times. CDR3 protein: CASSAIGAGKETQYF. The CDR3 bases are TGCGCCAGCAGCGCCATAGGGGCAGGGAAAGAGACCCAGTACTTC. The J gene is TRBJ2-5, the V gene TRBV5-1, with a weak D call TRBD1 (5 bases). Per germline, CDR1 SGHRS and CDR2 YFSETQ. Between the trimmed V and J ends, which lost 4 bases and 3 bases, there was a span of 16 bases. This CDR3 has 15 amino acids. Using reference TRBV5-1 and TRBJ2-5 for the parts outside the CDR3, the full variable domain is KAGVTQTPRYLIKTRGQQVTLSCSPISGHRSVSWYQQTPGQGLQFLFEYFSETQRNKGNFPGRFSGRQFSNSRSEMNVSTLELGDSALYLCASSAIGAGKETQYFGPGTRLLVL.

This clonotype was seen at least ten times. J is TRBJ1-6 and V is TRBV24-1; D not certain. The CDR3 is 12 residues long. Trimming removed 6 bases at V and 6 bases at J, with 5 bases between. Germline V gene lookup returns CDR1 KGHDR and CDR2 SFDVKD. The CDR3 is CATSPVNSPLHF. The CDR3 nucleotides read TGTGCCACCAGTCCGGTTAATTCACCCCTCCACTTT.

The sample holds a few counts of this clonotype. Sequence at one end of the junction differs from germline and may be a read error. The chain employs TRBV5-1 and TRBJ2-2; TRBD2 aligns across 12 bases. The CDR3 is made up of 16 amino acids. CDR1 and CDR2 from the germline V gene are SGHRS and YFSETQ. The CDR3 DNA sequence: TGCGCCAGCAGCTTGGAAGCTAGCGGGGGGGCCGGAGAGCTGTTTTTT. This gives the protein CASSLEASGGAGELFF.

The sample holds one count of this clonotype. V and J are TRBV7-6 and TRBJ1-4; possibly TRBD1 for D (6 bases). V was clipped by 3 bases and J by 4 bases, with 12 bases between them. This CDR3 contains 15 residues. Germline V gene data show CDR1 as SGHVS and CDR2 as FNYEAQ. CDR3 nucleotides: TGTGCCAGCAGCTTCCCGGGGGGGCGTAATGAAAAACTGTTTTTT. Translated, it gives CASSFPGGRNEKLFF.

This clonotype was observed many times. This may come from a read error, since a much larger clone is one base off. This chain uses TRBV28 with TRBJ2-7, with D unresolved. CDR1 is MDHEN, CDR2 SYDVKM, per germline. Trimming pared 3 bases from V and 3 bases from J, leaving 3 bases between. The CDR3 length is 11 residues. The CDR3 DNA reads TGTGCCAGCAGTTTTGACTACGAGCAGTACTTC. This gives the protein CASSFDYEQYF.

The chain has TRBV10-3 and TRBJ2-7; unclear D gene. Germline values: CDR1 ENHRY, CDR2 SYGVKD. V dropped 9 bases and J dropped 2 bases, with 8 bases sitting between them. The CDR3 has 11 residues. The CDR3 loop reads CAIGSPYEQYF. DNA of the CDR3: TGTGCCATAGGGTCACCCTACGAGCAGTACTTC.

V gene TRBV28 combines with J gene TRBJ1-2; 9 bases agree with TRBD1. The CDR3 covers 14 residues. The V and J ends lost 2 bases and 6 bases, in that order; junction bases with no gene match: 4. Germline values: CDR1 MDHEN, CDR2 SYDVKM. The CDR3 reads CASSLRQGGNGYTF. In nucleotides, the CDR3 is TGTGCCAGCAGTTTACGACAGGGGGGGAATGGCTACACCTTC.

On this clonotype: This could be a read error, since a much larger clone is one nucleotide away. This sequence joins TRBV11-2 and TRBJ1-1; a weak D match, TRBD1 (5 bases). CDR3 length: 15 amino acids. CDR1 is SGHAT, CDR2 FQNNGV, per germline. V was clipped by 2 bases and J by 1 base, with 11 bases between them. The CDR3 bases are TGTGCCAGCAGCTTAAGTGGGGCGCCGAACACTGAAGCTTTCTTT. Translated, it gives CASSLSGAPNTEAFF.

There are a few counts of this clonotype. This chain joins TRBV24-1 and TRBJ2-2; a possible D gene is TRBD2 (5 bases). Germline CDR1 is KGHDR and CDR2 is SFDVKD. Trimming shortened V by 9 bases and J by 5 bases, and 24 bases separated the two germline ends. The CDR3 extends over 17 amino acids. The DNA of the CDR3 is TGTGCCACCTCATCGATAGGGAGCTCCCTGAGAACCGGGGAGCTGTTTTTT. Translation gives CATSSIGSSLRTGELFF.

Concerning this clonotype: This may be a read error: a much more frequent sequence differs by one nucleotide. The chain uses TRBV29-1 and TRBJ2-7; D unresolved. CDR1 is SQVTM and CDR2 is ANQGSEA in the germline V gene. There are 14 residues in the CDR3. Trimming took 1 base from V and 2 from J, leaving 12 bases between them. CDR3 sequence (DNA): TGCAGCGTTGAAGGTGTTTCGATGGCCTACGAGCAGTACTTC. Translated: CSVEGVSMAYEQYF.

The rearrangement links TRBV29-1 to TRBJ2-7, with D tentatively TRBD2 (5 bases). Trimming left V 7 bases short and J 10 bases short, with 14 bases between. The CDR3 extends over 10 amino acids. Germline-derived CDR1 and CDR2 are SQVTM and ANQGSEA. CDR3 DNA sequence: TGCAGCGAGAAGCGGCAAGTACAGTACTTC. It codes for CSEKRQVQYF.

This clonotype showed up just a few times. The junction and the germline gene differ at one end; a read error may be behind it. The chain couples TRBV5-6 to TRBJ2-6; 10 positions match TRBD2. Germline CDR1 and CDR2: SGHDT and YYEEEE. This CDR3 is built from 17 residues. The DNA for the CDR3 is TGTGCCAGCAGCTCATTAAGCGGGGGGGAATGGAGAGAGACCCAGTATTTC. This translates into CASSSLSGGEWRETQYF.

A few counts support this clonotype. A read error may explain this, as a much larger clone is one base away. The CDR3 does not close with the conserved phenylalanine or tryptophan, likely indicating a read error. The V gene is TRBV2, the J gene TRBJ1-1, with D unclear. Germline values: CDR1 SNHLY, CDR2 FYNNEI. This CDR3 contains 13 residues. Trimming removed 3 bases from V and 4 bases from J, with 9 bases in between. For the CDR3, the DNA is TGTGCCAGCAGTGACGGGGTACCCACTGAAGCTTTCCTT. Translated, it gives CASSDGVPTEAFL.

This clonotype was observed a few times. The CDR3 DNA sequence: TGTGCCAGCAGCTTGGTCGGCAGGTTCTACGAGCAGTACTTC. This codes for CASSLVGRFYEQYF. The J gene is TRBJ2-7, the V gene TRBV5-6, with D hard to call. The CDR3 consists of 14 residues. Trimming removed 0 bases from V and 3 bases from J, with 10 bases in between. Looked up from germline, CDR1 is SGHDT and CDR2 is YYEEEE.

In its sample, this clonotype was seen many times. This chain links TRBV12-5 with TRBJ2-5, with TRBD2 as a possible D gene (6 bases). Germline assignment: CDR1 LGHNT and CDR2 FRNRAP. The CDR3 runs to 13 residues. Trimming stripped 3 bases from V and 4 bases from J, with 9 bases between. CDR3 DNA sequence: TGTGCTAGTGGTTTTTTCGGGAGAGAGACCCAGTACTTC. It codes for CASGFFGRETQYF.

This clonotype was counted at least ten times. The chain is built from TRBV20-1 and TRBJ2-5; 10 nucleotides agree with TRBD2. Germline V gives CDR1 DFQATT, CDR2 SNEGSKA (reference sequence). Trimming took 3 bases from V and 5 from J; bases not matched to a gene: 3. The CDR3 loop spans 13 amino acids. The CDR3 DNA is TGCAGTGCTAGGGCTAGCGGGAGTGAGACCCAGTACTTC. Residues: CSARASGSETQYF.

This clonotype was seen repeatedly, ten times or more. The chain employs TRBV29-1 and TRBJ2-7; 9 bases align to TRBD1. The V segment lost 3 bases and the J segment 5 bases; nucleotides outside the gene matches: 5. In germline, CDR1 is SQVTM, CDR2 ANQGSEA. CDR3 size: 13 residues. The CDR3 DNA is TGCAGCGTTGAGCCGGGACAGGGCAACGAGCAGTACTTC. Protein product: CSVEPGQGNEQYF.

This clonotype was recorded many times. The rearrangement links TRBV12-3 or TRBV12-4 to TRBJ1-1, with a possible D match to TRBD1 (5 bases). V lost 2 bases and J 6 bases, leaving 10 bases between the germline ends. This CDR3 contains 13 residues. The DNA of the CDR3 is TGTGCCAGCAGTTTAAGGACGGGGGCTGAAGCTTTCTTT. This codes for CASSLRTGAEAFF.

This chain joins TRBV5-1 and TRBJ1-2; the match to TRBD1 covers 9 bases. Germline V CDR1 and CDR2: SGHRS, YFSETQ. J gave up 2 bases and V 9 bases, and 5 bases lay outside the gene matches. The CDR3 covers 13 residues. CDR3: CAINRGLNYGYTF. CDR3 DNA: TGCGCCATCAACAGGGGGCTCAACTATGGCTACACCTTC. Filled out from reference TRBV5-1 and TRBJ1-2, the complete variable domain reads KAGVTQTPRYLIKTRGQQVTLSCSPISGHRSVSWYQQTPGQGLQFLFEYFSETQRNKGNFPGRFSGRQFSNSRSEMNVSTLELGDSALYLCAINRGLNYGYTFGSGTRLTVV.

A few counts support this clonotype. V is TRBV29-1 and J is TRBJ1-1; TRBD1 aligns across 9 bases. Germline assignment: CDR1 SQVTM and CDR2 ANQGSEA. V was clipped by 6 bases and J by 4 bases; unmatched bases: 6. The CDR3 contains 13 residues. CDR3: CSVKPTGGTEAFF. CDR3 DNA: TGCAGCGTAAAACCGACAGGGGGCACTGAAGCTTTCTTT. The full variable domain, with the rest looked up from reference TRBV29-1 and TRBJ1-1, is SAVISQKPSRDICQRGTSLTIQCQVDSQVTMMFWYRQQPGQSLTLIATANQGSEATYESGFVIDKFPISRPNLTFSTLTVSNMSPEDSSIYLCSVKPTGGTEAFFGQGTRLTVV.

In DNA, the CDR3 is TGTGCCAGCAGTTTGCCTAGCGGGGGGAACACTGAAGCTTTCTTT. It translates to CASSLPSGGNTEAFF. The chain couples TRBV7-8 to TRBJ1-1; D is possibly TRBD1 (5 bases). Germline V gives CDR1 SGHVS, CDR2 FQNEAQ. This CDR3 comprises 15 residues. Between the trimmed V and J ends, which lost 6 bases and 1 base, there was a span of 15 bases.

This clonotype was observed a few times. This rearrangement joins TRBV12-3 or TRBV12-4 to TRBJ1-2, with 7 bases aligning to TRBD1. This CDR3 contains 14 residues. V shed 6 bases and J 4 bases; nucleotides not matched to a gene: 8. The CDR3 is CASRGDSPFYGYTF. CDR3 in DNA: TGTGCCAGCAGGGGGGACAGCCCATTCTATGGCTACACCTTC.

The chain employs TRBV7-2 and TRBJ2-7; D call uncertain. Trimming pared 3 bases from V and 5 bases from J, leaving 11 bases between. The V gene's germline CDR1 is SGHTA and CDR2 FQGNSA. The CDR3 consists of 13 residues. DNA of the CDR3: TGTGCCAGCAGCTTGCCCAGTATCGACGAGCAGTACTTC. Its protein product is CASSLPSIDEQYF.

This clonotype was detected many times. J is TRBJ2-7 and V is TRBV7-2; 8 positions match TRBD2. Losses at the gene ends were 1 base for V and 0 bases for J; bases not matched to a gene: 5. This CDR3 has 16 residues. Germline V gene lookup returns CDR1 SGHTA and CDR2 FQGNSA. CDR3 bases: TGTGCCAGCAGCTTAGGGCCGGGGGGGTACTCCTACGAGCAGTACTTC. Translation: CASSLGPGGYSYEQYF.

This clonotype was seen many times. The chain uses TRBV20-1 and TRBJ1-5; possibly TRBD1 for D (5 bases). Looked up from germline, CDR1 is DFQATT and CDR2 is SNEGSKA (reference sequence). V was shortened by 0 bases and J by 3 bases, with 12 bases between the two germline ends. The CDR3 length is 15 residues. CDR3 protein: CSAREWGRDNQPQHF. In DNA form, the CDR3 reads TGCAGTGCTAGAGAATGGGGGAGGGACAATCAGCCCCAGCATTTT.